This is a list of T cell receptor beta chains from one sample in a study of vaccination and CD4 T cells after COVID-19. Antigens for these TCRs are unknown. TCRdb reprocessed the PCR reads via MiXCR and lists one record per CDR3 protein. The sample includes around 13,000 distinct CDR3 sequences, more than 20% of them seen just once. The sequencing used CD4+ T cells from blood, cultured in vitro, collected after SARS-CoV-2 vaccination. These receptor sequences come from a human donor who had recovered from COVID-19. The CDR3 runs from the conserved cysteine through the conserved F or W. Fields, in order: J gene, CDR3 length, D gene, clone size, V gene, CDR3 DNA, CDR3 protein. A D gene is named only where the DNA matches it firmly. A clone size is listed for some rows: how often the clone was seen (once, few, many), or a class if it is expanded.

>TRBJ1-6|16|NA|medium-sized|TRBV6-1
TGTGCCAGCAGTCCGACCACGGGACCCCAAGGACCACCCCTCCACTTT
CASSPTTGPQGPPLHF
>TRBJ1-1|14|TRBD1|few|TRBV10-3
TGTGCCATCAGCACCGGGACAGGGGTAACTGAAGCTTTCTTT
CAISTGTGVTEAFF
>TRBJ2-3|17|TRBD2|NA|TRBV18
TGTGCCAGCTCACTAAGACGGACTAGCGGACGTCAAGATACGCAGTATTTT
CASSLRRTSGRQDTQYF
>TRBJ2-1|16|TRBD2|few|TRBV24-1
TGTGCCACCAGTGAATATGCGGGAGGCTCCTACAATGAGCAGTTCTTC
CATSEYAGGSYNEQFF
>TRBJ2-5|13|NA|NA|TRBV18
TGTGCCAGCTCACGGGACACCAGAGAGACCCAGTACTTC
CASSRDTRETQYF
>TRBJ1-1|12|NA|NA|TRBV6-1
TGTGCCAGCAGTCGCAGGGAAACTGAAGCTTTCTTT
CASSRRETEAFF
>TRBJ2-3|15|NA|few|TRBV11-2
TGTGCCAGCGACACACCGGGGGTAAGGCCAGATACGCAGTATTTT
CASDTPGVRPDTQYF
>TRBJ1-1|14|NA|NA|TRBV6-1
TGTGCCAGCAGCCGAGGGTATTTGGGAGGGGAAGCTTTCTTT
CASSRGYLGGEAFF
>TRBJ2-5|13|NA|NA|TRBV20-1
TGCAGTGTGGATGCGGGCCCCCAAGAGACCCAGTACTTC
CSVDAGPQETQYF
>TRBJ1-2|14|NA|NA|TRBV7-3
TGTGCCAGCAGCTTAGATCCAGGGAACTATGGCTACACCTTC
CASSLDPGNYGYTF
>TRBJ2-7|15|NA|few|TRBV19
TGTGCCAGTAGGACAGGACAGCCACCTAGCTACGAGCAGTACTTC
CASRTGQPPSYEQYF
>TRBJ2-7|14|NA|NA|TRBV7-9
TGTGCCAGCAGCTTTCGGCAAATTTTTTACGAGCAGTACTTC
CASSFRQIFYEQYF
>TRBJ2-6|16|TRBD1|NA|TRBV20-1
TGCAGTGCTAGGCGGACAGGGGTGAGTGGGGCCAACGTCCTGACTTTC
CSARRTGVSGANVLTF
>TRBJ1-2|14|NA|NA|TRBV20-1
TGCAGTGCTAGAGCCTTTGCAGGGGCACTAAAGAACACCTTC
CSARAFAGALKNTF
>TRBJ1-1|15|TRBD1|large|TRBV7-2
TGTGCCAGCAGCTTACAGGGGGCTTGGATCACTGAAGCTTTCTTT
CASSLQGAWITEAFF
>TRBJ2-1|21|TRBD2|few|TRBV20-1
TGCAGTGCTAGCAGAGGCCCCGGGACTAGCGGGAGGGAACGCTCCTACAATGAGCAGTTCTTC
CSASRGPGTSGRERSYNEQFF
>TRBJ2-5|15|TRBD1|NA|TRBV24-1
TGTGCCACCAGTGACGACAGGGGGCCGCGAGAGACCCAGTACTTC
CATSDDRGPRETQYF
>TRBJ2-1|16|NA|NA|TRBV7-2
TGTGCCAGCAGCTTAGTACTGACTAGCTCCTACAATGAGCAGTTCTTC
CASSLVLTSSYNEQFF
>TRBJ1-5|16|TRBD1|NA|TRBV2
TGTGCCAGCGGGGAACAGGGGGAATCGGGCAATCAGCCCCAGCATTTT
CASGEQGESGNQPQHF
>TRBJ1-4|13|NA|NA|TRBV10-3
TGTGCCAGCAGGGACCCACAGGACGGAAAACTGTTTTTT
CASRDPQDGKLFF
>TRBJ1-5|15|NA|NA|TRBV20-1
TGCAGTGCTAGAGATCTTAACAGGGAAAATCAGCCCCAGCATTTT
CSARDLNRENQPQHF
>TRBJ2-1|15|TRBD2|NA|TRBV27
TGTGCCAGCAGTTCGAGACTAGCGGGAAAAGATGAGCAGTTCTTC
CASSSRLAGKDEQFF
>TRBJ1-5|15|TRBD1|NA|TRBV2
TGTGCCAGCAGTGTAGGGACAGGGACCAATCAGCCCCAGCATTTT
CASSVGTGTNQPQHF
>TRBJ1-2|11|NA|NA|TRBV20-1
TGCAGTGCTAGAGAGGAGGGGGTCAACACCTTC
CSAREEGVNTF
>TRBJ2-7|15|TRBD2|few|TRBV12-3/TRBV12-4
TGTGCCAGCAGTTTGGGCGGGAGGGCATTTAACGAGCAGTACTTC
CASSLGGRAFNEQYF
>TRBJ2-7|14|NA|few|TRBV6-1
TGTGCCAGCAGCGAAAAACAGGCGGTCTACGAGCAGTACTTC
CASSEKQAVYEQYF
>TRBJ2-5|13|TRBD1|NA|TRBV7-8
TGTGCCAGCAGCCCAGGACAGGGGGAGACCCAGTACTTC
CASSPGQGETQYF
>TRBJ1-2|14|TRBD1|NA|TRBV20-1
TGCAGTGCTAGAGATCGGGGACAGAACTATGGCTACACCTTC
CSARDRGQNYGYTF
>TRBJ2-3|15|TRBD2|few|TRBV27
TGTGCCAGCAGTCCGGGACTAGTTTCCGCAGATACGCAGTATTTT
CASSPGLVSADTQYF
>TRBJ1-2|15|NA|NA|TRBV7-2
TGTGCCAGCTCAAGGGAGACGACGGGATTCTATGGCTACACCTTC
CASSRETTGFYGYTF
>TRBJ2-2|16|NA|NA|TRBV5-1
TGCGCCAGCAGCTTGGCTGGTAGCGGGAACACCGGGGAGCTGTTTTTT
CASSLAGSGNTGELFF
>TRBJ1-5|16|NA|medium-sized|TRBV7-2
TGTGCCAGCAGCTTAGCCGCGCTTGGCAGTGATCAGCCCCAGCATTTT
CASSLAALGSDQPQHF
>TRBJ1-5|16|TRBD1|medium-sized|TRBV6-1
TGTGCCAGCAGTGAAGGCAGGGGGACAGGGAGGCAGCCCCAGCATTTT
CASSEGRGTGRQPQHF
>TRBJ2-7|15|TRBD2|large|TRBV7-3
TGTGCCAGCAGCTCCGGACTAGCGGGAGGTGGTGAGCAGTACTTC
CASSSGLAGGGEQYF
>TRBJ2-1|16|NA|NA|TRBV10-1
TGCGCCAGCAGTGAGCGGGCTAGCAGATCCTACAATGAGCAGTTCTTC
CASSERASRSYNEQFF
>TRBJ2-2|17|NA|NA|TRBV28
TGTGCCAGCAGCCTACCGCATACCCTTCTGTACACCGGGGAGCTGTTTTTT
CASSLPHTLLYTGELFF
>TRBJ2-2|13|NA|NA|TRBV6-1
TGTGCCAGCCGGCTGGGGAACACCGGGGAGCTGTTTTTT
CASRLGNTGELFF
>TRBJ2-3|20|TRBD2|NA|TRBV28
TGTGCCAGCAGTTTCTCTTGGGGACTAGCGGGAGGTCCTGGCACAGATACGCAGTATTTT
CASSFSWGLAGGPGTDTQYF
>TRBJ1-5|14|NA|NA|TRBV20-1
TGCAGTGCTATGCAGGCGTCTTGGCTGCAGCCCCAGCATTTT
CSAMQASWLQPQHF
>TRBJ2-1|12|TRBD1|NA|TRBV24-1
TGTGCCACCAGAGACAGGGATTATGAGCAGTTCTTC
CATRDRDYEQFF
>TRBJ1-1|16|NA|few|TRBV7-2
TGTGCCAGCAGGTACCGTAGAGGGAGGGTGAACACTGAAGCTTTCTTT
CASRYRRGRVNTEAFF
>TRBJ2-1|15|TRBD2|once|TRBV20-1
TGCAGTGCTAGAGGTGGGACTAGCGGCTACAATGAGCAGTTCTTC
CSARGGTSGYNEQFF
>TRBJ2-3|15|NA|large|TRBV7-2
TGTGCCAGCAGTCCGGGACTCCTGAACACAGATACGCAGTATTTT
CASSPGLLNTDTQYF
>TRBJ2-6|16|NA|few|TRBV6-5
TGTGCCAGCAGTTACGAGGGGGGCTCTGGGGCCAACGTCCTGACTTTC
CASSYEGGSGANVLTF
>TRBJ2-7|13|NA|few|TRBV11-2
TGTGCCAGCAGCCCCGTAAGGGGCGGCGAGCAGTACTTC
CASSPVRGGEQYF
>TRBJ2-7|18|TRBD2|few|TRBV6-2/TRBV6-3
TGTGCCAGCAGTTACTCGGGGACTAGCGGGAGAGCCCCCTACGAGCAGTACTTC
CASSYSGTSGRAPYEQYF
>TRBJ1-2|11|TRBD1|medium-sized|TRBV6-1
TGTGCCAGCAGACCAGGGGGGGGCTACACCTTC
CASRPGGGYTF
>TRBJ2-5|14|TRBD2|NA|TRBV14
TGTGCCAGCAGCCGCGGACTAGTCCCAGAGACCCAGTACTTC
CASSRGLVPETQYF
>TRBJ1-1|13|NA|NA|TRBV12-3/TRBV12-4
TGTGCCAGCAGTTTACCAGGGAGAATGACGGCTTTCTTT
CASSLPGRMTAFF
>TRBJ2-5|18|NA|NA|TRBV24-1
TGTGCCACCAGTGATTGGGGGTTAGGGGGCGGGGTACAAGAGACCCAGTACTTC
CATSDWGLGGGVQETQYF
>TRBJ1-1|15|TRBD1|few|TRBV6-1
TGTGCCAGCAGGGAAGCCGGGACAGGGGTAGGAGCGGCTTTCTTT
CASREAGTGVGAAFF
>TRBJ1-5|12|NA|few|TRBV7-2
TGTGCCAGCAGCGCACGGGGTCAGCCCCAGCATTTT
CASSARGQPQHF
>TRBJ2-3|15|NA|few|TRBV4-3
TGCGCCAGCAGCCAAGATTTGGGGGCTAGAGATACGCAGTATTTT
CASSQDLGARDTQYF
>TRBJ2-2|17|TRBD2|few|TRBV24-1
TGTGCCACCAGTGACCTGCCTAGCGGGAGGTACCCCGGGGAGCTGTTTTTT
CATSDLPSGRYPGELFF
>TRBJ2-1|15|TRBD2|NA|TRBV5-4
TGTGCCAGCAGCTTGGGGACTAGCACTGGTAATGAGCAGTTCTTC
CASSLGTSTGNEQFF
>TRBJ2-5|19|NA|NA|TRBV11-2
TGTGCCAGCAGCAGCACGAGGGGGGGTCGGGTCCCAGGGAGGGAGACCCAGTACTTC
CASSSTRGGRVPGRETQYF
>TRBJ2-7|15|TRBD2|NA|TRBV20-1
TGCAGTGCCCCACCTAGCGGGAGGGAGCACTACGAGCAGTACTTC
CSAPPSGREHYEQYF
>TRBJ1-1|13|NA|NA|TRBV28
TGTGCCAGCAGTTTCGGCAGTCACACTGAAGCTTTCTTT
CASSFGSHTEAFF
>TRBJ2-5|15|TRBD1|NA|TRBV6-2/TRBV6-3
TGTGCCAGCAGTCCCGGACAGGTCGGTTTCGAGACCCAGTACTTC
CASSPGQVGFETQYF
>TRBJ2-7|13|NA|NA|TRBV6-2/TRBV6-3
TGTGCCAGCAGTCGACAGGCTCGCTACGAGCAGTACTTC
CASSRQARYEQYF